A selection of T cell receptor beta chains follows, all from one sample in a study of OX40 agonist ivuxolimab in advanced cancers. The method was immunoSEQ multiplex PCR; TCRdb's version includes in-frame clones alone and lacks a portion of them. The sample consists of about 27,000 clones, roughly 80% of them appearing once. This specimen was CD4+ or CD8+ T cells sorted from blood, taken in a trial of the OX40 agonist ivuxolimab. These receptors all come from an adult with an advanced solid tumor such as melanoma, head and neck, liver or kidney cancer. The CDR3 runs from the conserved cysteine through the conserved F or W. The order of the fields is D gene, clone size, V gene, J gene, CDR3 DNA, CDR3 protein. A D gene is named only where the DNA matches it firmly. Clone size, where shown, is once, few, many, or a class for clones that have expanded.

NA	NA	TRBV4-3	TRBJ1-1	TGCGCCAGCAGCCAAGGTTTCGGGAACACTGAAGCTTTCTTT	CASSQGFGNTEAFF
NA	NA	TRBV6-5	TRBJ2-2	TGTGCCAGCACCGGACAGACCGGGGAGCTGTTTTTT	CASTGQTGELFF
NA	few	TRBV6-6	TRBJ2-1	TGTGCCAGCAGTTACCTGAGCTCCTACAATGAGCAGTTCTTC	CASSYLSSYNEQFF
NA	NA	TRBV6-5	TRBJ1-2	TGTGCCAGCAGTTACTCGCCACGGAACTATGGCTACACCTTC	CASSYSPRNYGYTF
NA	NA	TRBV4-1	TRBJ2-5	TGCGCCAGCAGCCTTCCCGGGGAGACCCAGTACTTC	CASSLPGETQYF
TRBD2	NA	TRBV7-2	TRBJ2-7	TGTGCCGGCAGCCTCCCGGGAGGGGCCTACGAGCAGTACTTC	CAGSLPGGAYEQYF
NA	medium-sized	TRBV2	TRBJ1-2	TGTGCCAGCAGTGATCCCCAAATTCGGAGAGTCTATGGCTACACCTTC	CASSDPQIRRVYGYTF
TRBD1	NA	TRBV27	TRBJ1-4	TGTGCCAGCACGAAACAGGGGGGGAATGAAAAACTGTTTTTT	CASTKQGGNEKLFF
TRBD1	NA	TRBV6-5	TRBJ1-2	TGTGCCACCGGACAGGGGAGGAACTATGGCTACACCTTC	CATGQGRNYGYTF
TRBD1	once	TRBV7-8	TRBJ1-4	TGTGCCAGCAGCCCCCGGGACAGGGAGAATGAAAAACTGTTTTTT	CASSPRDRENEKLFF
NA	NA	TRBV27	TRBJ2-1	TGTGCCAGCAGTTTATCGAAGGTGAATGAGCAGTTCTTC	CASSLSKVNEQFF
TRBD2	once	TRBV5-6	TRBJ2-1	TGTGCCAGCAGCTTGGCTCTAGCGGGGGACAATGAGCAGTTCTTC	CASSLALAGDNEQFF
TRBD1	NA	TRBV13	TRBJ2-7	TGTGCCAGCAGCTCCCGGGACAGCTACGAGCAGTACTTC	CASSSRDSYEQYF
NA	once	TRBV5-4	TRBJ1-2	TGTGCCAGCAGCCAGGGGTTTGGCTACACCTTC	CASSQGFGYTF
NA	few	TRBV6-4	TRBJ2-3	TGTGCCAGCAGTGACTCGAGAGGGGGTGGCACAGATACGCAGTATTTT	CASSDSRGGGTDTQYF
NA	once	TRBV9	TRBJ2-2	TGTGCCAGCAGCCCCATGAGGCGGGTCGGGGAGCTGTTTTTT	CASSPMRRVGELFF
NA	NA	TRBV6-1	TRBJ1-5	TGTGCCAGCAGACTACGCGACGGCACAAATCAGCCCCAGCATTTT	CASRLRDGTNQPQHF
TRBD2	NA	TRBV28	TRBJ2-7	TGTGCCAGCGAGCCGGGACTAGCGGGAGTCTCCTACGAGCAGTACTTC	CASEPGLAGVSYEQYF
NA	NA	TRBV5-8	TRBJ2-5	TGTGCCAGCAGCTTAAACAGGGGGGGTCATATTGAGACCCAGTACTTC	CASSLNRGGHIETQYF
TRBD1	NA	TRBV9	TRBJ2-7	TGTGCCAGCAGCGTAGGAGACAGGGGACCCGAGCAGTACTTC	CASSVGDRGPEQYF
NA	NA	TRBV9	TRBJ2-2	TGTGCCAGCAGCGTAGTCGGGGAGAACACCGGGGAGCTGTTTTTT	CASSVVGENTGELFF
NA	NA	TRBV7-6	TRBJ1-1	TGTGCCAGCAGCTTAGGTGCAATCAACACTGAAGCTTTCTTT	CASSLGAINTEAFF
NA	once	TRBV7-8	TRBJ2-5	TGTGCCAGCAGCTTAGGACAGTACCAAGAGACCCAGTACTTC	CASSLGQYQETQYF
TRBD2	NA	TRBV27	TRBJ2-3	TGTGCCAGCTCGGGAGCCGGGGGGACAGATACGCAGTATTTT	CASSGAGGTDTQYF
NA	NA	TRBV5-4	TRBJ1-2	TGTGCCAGCAGCTTCGCCGGGACGGGTTATGGCTACACCTTC	CASSFAGTGYGYTF
NA	NA	TRBV5-1	TRBJ2-5	TGCGCCACCTCCTGGAGGGGGCAAGGGACGGAGACCCAGTACTTC	CATSWRGQGTETQYF
NA	few	TRBV9	TRBJ2-5	TGTGCCAGCAGCGCTGGGGGCGATGAGACCCAGTACTTC	CASSAGGDETQYF
TRBD2	NA	TRBV27	TRBJ2-5	TGTGCCAGCGCGGGGGGCTCGGAAAAGACCCAGTACTTC	CASAGGSEKTQYF
NA	NA	TRBV28	TRBJ1-2	TGTGCCAGCAGTTTGGACAGCTATTACTATGGCTACACCTTC	CASSLDSYYYGYTF
TRBD1	NA	TRBV9	TRBJ2-2	TGTGCCAGCAGCGTAGTAGGGGGCCTGAACACCGGGGAGCTGTTTTTT	CASSVVGGLNTGELFF
NA	NA	TRBV4-2	TRBJ1-5	TGTGCCAGCAGCCAAGACCCGGGGGGGGGCCCGAATCAGCCCCAGCATTTT	CASSQDPGGGPNQPQHF
TRBD1	NA	TRBV15	TRBJ2-3	TGTGCCACCAGCAGTCGGGACAGGGAGACAGATACGCAGTATTTT	CATSSRDRETDTQYF
NA	NA	TRBV11-2	TRBJ2-3	TGTGCCAGCAGCTTAGAAGCTAGCACAGATACGCAGTATTTT	CASSLEASTDTQYF
NA	NA	TRBV7-4	TRBJ1-1	TGTGCCAGCAGCTTAGCGGGGGAGGACACTGAAGCTTTCTTT	CASSLAGEDTEAFF
NA	NA	TRBV9	TRBJ1-5	TGTGCCAGCAGCGTAGGGGGGGAAGAGCAGCCCCAGCATTTT	CASSVGGEEQPQHF
TRBD1	medium-sized	TRBV28	TRBJ1-6	TGTGCCAGCAGTTTAACTCGGGACAGGAGAGCGCCCCTCCACTTT	CASSLTRDRRAPLHF
TRBD1	NA	TRBV7-9	TRBJ2-1	TGTGCCAGCAGCTTCGGACAGGGGCGAGATGAGCAGTTCTTC	CASSFGQGRDEQFF
TRBD1	NA	TRBV7-9	TRBJ2-1	TGTGCCAGCAGCTTAGGCCCGGGACAGGGACCGAGCTCCTACAATGAGCAGTTCTTC	CASSLGPGQGPSSYNEQFF